Following are 10 T cell receptor beta chains from one sample sequenced in a study of T cell repertoires in cytomegalovirus infection. Their antigen targets remain unknown. TCRdb re-analysed the reads in MiXCR, keeping a single row per CDR3 protein. The sample carries under 300,000 distinct CDR3 sequences, under 25% recorded once. Source: cultured PBMCs, taken from culture after CMV antigen stimulation. The source of these receptors is a human donor in good health (CMV status not recorded). Some clones in this sample may be carry-over from other donors' samples.

The table lists this clonotype with a few counts. This chain joins TRBV20-1 and TRBJ1-1; D gene ambiguous. The CDR3 sequence is 12 residues long. Trimming took 0 bases from V and 6 from J, leaving 8 bases between them. Germline V gene data show CDR1 as DFQATT and CDR2 as SNEGSKA (reference sequence). The CDR3 nucleotides are TGCAGTGCTAGAGAGGGCAGAGCTGAAGCTTTCTTT. This gives the protein CSAREGRAEAFF.

This clonotype was seen at least ten times. The chain has TRBV7-2 and TRBJ1-5, with D unresolved. CDR3 length: 13 amino acids. Trimming pared 4 bases from V and 3 bases from J, leaving 7 bases between. CDR1 is SGHTA and CDR2 is FQGNSA in the germline V gene. The DNA for the CDR3 is TGTGCCAGCAGCTCCCTCCTCAATCAGCCCCAGCATTTT. The encoded protein is CASSSLLNQPQHF.

The rearrangement links TRBV28 to TRBJ1-5; 9 positions match TRBD1. V lost 5 bases and J lost 6; bases outside the gene matches: 5. This CDR3 spans 14 amino acids. Per germline, CDR1 MDHEN and CDR2 SYDVKM. The CDR3 spells CASSTGGSGQPQHF. The CDR3 DNA sequence: TGTGCCAGCAGTACAGGGGGCTCGGGTCAGCCCCAGCATTTT.

This clonotype has only a few counts. The rearrangement links TRBV25-1 to TRBJ2-7, with D perhaps TRBD1 or TRBD2 (5 bases each). Germline lookup yields CDR1 MGHDK and CDR2 SYGVNS. There are 14 residues in the CDR3. Deletions cut 3 bases from V and 0 bases from J, with 9 bases between. In DNA form, the CDR3 reads TGTGCCAGCAGTGACCGGGACCTCTCCTACGAGCAGTACTTC. It specifies CASSDRDLSYEQYF.

This clonotype appeared many times. V and J are TRBV12-3 or TRBV12-4 and TRBJ1-4, with unresolved D. V gave up 4 bases and J gave up 12 bases, with 15 bases separating them. The CDR3 is made up of 13 amino acids. In DNA, the CDR3 is TGTGCCAGCAGTTCCTCAAGTGGGCTGGAACTGTTTTTT. Its translation: CASSSSSGLELFF.

This clonotype rates as medium-sized. This chain connects TRBV6-5 to TRBJ2-5; TRBD2 agrees at 11 bases. The CDR3 runs 16 residues. J gave up 1 base and V 1 base, and 2 bases lay outside the gene matches. CDR1 and CDR2 (germline): MNHEY, SVGAGI. The CDR3 region has the DNA TGTGCCAGCAGTTACTTGACTAGCGGGACCCAAGAGACCCAGTACTTC. Protein sequence: CASSYLTSGTQETQYF.

This clonotype was picked up one time. The genes are TRBV6-5 and TRBJ1-5; D unresolved. This CDR3 has 17 amino acids. The germline V and J ends were trimmed by 0 bases and 1 base, with 13 bases remaining between them. The germline CDR1 and CDR2 sequences are MNHEY and SVGAGI. This CDR3 reads CASSYSTPPVSNQPQHF. The CDR3 DNA reads as TGTGCCAGCAGTTACTCGACGCCCCCTGTCAGCAATCAGCCCCAGCATTTT.

This clonotype was picked up a small number of times. The rearrangement links TRBV11-3 to TRBJ2-5, with D perhaps being TRBD1 or TRBD2 (5 bases each). The CDR3 extends over 14 amino acids. Germline values: CDR1 SGHNT, CDR2 YENEEA. Trimming cost V 4 bases and J 5 bases, with 14 bases left between them. CDR3 loop: CASSSPGSWETQYF. The CDR3 DNA sequence: TGTGCCAGCAGCTCGCCAGGGAGCTGGGAGACCCAGTACTTC.

V and J are TRBV2 and TRBJ1-2; no clear D. The CDR3 length is 14 residues. Germline loops: CDR1 SNHLY, CDR2 FYNNEI. Trimming removed 5 bases from V and 1 base from J, with 11 bases in between. The CDR3 loop is CASSPLNFNYGYTF. The CDR3 DNA reads TGTGCCAGCAGTCCTCTAAACTTTAACTATGGCTACACCTTC.

This chain links TRBV12-3 or TRBV12-4 with TRBJ2-3; 12 bases fit TRBD1. The trim removed 6 bases at V and 8 bases at J, leaving 12 bases unmatched. The CDR3 consists of 16 residues. CDR3 DNA: TGTGCCAGCAGCCCCGGGGGACAGGGGGCGTGGGGTACGCAGTATTTT. It yields the protein CASSPGGQGAWGTQYF.